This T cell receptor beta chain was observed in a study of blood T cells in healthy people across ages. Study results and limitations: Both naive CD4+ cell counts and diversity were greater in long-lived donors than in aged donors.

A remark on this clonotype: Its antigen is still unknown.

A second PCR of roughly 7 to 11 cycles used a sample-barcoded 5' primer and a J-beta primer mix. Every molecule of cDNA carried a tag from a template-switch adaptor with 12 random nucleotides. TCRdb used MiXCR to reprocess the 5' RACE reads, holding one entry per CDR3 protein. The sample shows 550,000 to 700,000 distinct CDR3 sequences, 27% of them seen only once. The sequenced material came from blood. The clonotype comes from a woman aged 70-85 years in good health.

CDR3 in amino acids: CACNRRTGLTGNTIYF. The CDR3 DNA reads as TGTGCCTGCAACCGGCGGACAGGGTTAACTGGAAACACCATATATTTT. J is TRBJ1-3 and V is TRBV30; 8 nucleotides match TRBD1. The trim removed 6 bases at V and 2 bases at J, leaving 12 bases unmatched. Germline CDR1 and CDR2: GTSNPN and SVGIG (reference sequence). The CDR3 contains 16 residues.